This TCR beta chain was sequenced in a study of T cell changes during pregnancy in multiple sclerosis. Profiled with immunoSEQ multiplex PCR; TCRdb holds only in-frame clones, not every one. The data hold some 97,000 clones, with 90% to 95% observed a single time. This clone is a singleton in its sample. Germline V gene data show CDR1 as LGHNA and CDR2 as YSLEER. Between the trimmed V and J ends, which lost 0 bases and 6 bases, there was a span of 9 bases. The CDR3 has 13 amino acids. The chain employs TRBV4-3 and TRBJ2-7; perhaps TRBD2 as D (5 bases). Sequenced here: peripheral blood, sampled before pregnancy. The sequence was obtained from a female donor with multiple sclerosis, enrolled in a pregnancy study. In DNA form, the CDR3 reads TGCGCCAGCAGCCAAGATCCGGGGATCGAGCAGTACTTC. This encodes CASSQDPGIEQYF.